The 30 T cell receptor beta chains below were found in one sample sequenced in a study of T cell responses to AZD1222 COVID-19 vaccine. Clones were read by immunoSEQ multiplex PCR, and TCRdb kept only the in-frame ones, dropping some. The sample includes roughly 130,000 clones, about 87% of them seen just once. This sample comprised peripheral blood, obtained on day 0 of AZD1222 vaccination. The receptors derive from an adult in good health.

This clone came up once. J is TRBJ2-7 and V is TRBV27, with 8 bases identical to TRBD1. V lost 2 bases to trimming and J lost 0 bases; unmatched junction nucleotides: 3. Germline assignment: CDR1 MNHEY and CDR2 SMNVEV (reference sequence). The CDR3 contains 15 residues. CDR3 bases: TGTGCCAGCAGTTTAGAGACAGGGGCCTCCTACGAGCAGTACTTC. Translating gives CASSLETGASYEQYF.

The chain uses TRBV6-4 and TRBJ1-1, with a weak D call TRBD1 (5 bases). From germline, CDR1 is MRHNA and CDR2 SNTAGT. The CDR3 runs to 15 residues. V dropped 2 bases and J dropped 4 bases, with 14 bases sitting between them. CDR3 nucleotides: TGTGCCAGCAGTGACAAGGACGGGGGGGGCACTGAAGCTTTCTTT. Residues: CASSDKDGGGTEAFF.

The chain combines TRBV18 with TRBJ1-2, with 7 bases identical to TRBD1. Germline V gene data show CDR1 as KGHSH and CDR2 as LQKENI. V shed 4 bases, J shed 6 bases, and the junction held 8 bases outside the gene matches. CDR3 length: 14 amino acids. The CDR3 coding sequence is TGTGCCAGCTCACAGGAACAGGGGAGAGATGGCTACACCTTC. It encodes CASSQEQGRDGYTF.

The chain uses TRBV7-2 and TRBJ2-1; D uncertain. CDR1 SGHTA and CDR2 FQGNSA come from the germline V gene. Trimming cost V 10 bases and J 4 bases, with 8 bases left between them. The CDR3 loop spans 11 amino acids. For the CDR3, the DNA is TGTGCCACCAGTACTTACAATGAGCAGTTCTTC. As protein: CATSTYNEQFF.

The CDR3 sequence is CASSLATGNEQFF. The CDR3 coding sequence is TGTGCCAGCAGCTTGGCCACCGGGAATGAGCAGTTCTTC. The chain couples TRBV5-4 to TRBJ2-1; D is unresolved. The length of the CDR3 is 13 residues. Germline CDR1 is SGHNT and CDR2 is YYREEE (reference sequence). V lost 0 bases, J lost 7 bases, and 8 bases lay in between.

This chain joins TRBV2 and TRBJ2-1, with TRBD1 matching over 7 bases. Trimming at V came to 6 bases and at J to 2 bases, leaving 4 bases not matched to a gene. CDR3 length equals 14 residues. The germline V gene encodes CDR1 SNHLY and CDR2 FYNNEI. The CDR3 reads CASRGTETYNEQFF. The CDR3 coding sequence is TGTGCCAGCAGGGGGACAGAGACCTACAATGAGCAGTTCTTC. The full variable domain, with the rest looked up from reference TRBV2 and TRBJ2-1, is EPEVTQTPSHQVTQMGQEVILRCVPISNHLYFYWYRQILGQKVEFLVSFYNNEISEKSEIFDDQFSVERPDGSNFTLKIRSTKLEDSAMYFCASRGTETYNEQFFGPGTRLTVL.

The CDR3 nucleotides are TGTGCCAGCAGTTACGGCGGGAGAACGAGAAAAGGGTACTTC. Translating it yields CASSYGGRTRKGYF. The V call is TRBV6-2 or TRBV6-3, the J call TRBJ2-7, with 7 bases fitting TRBD2. Germline loops: CDR1 MNHEY, CDR2 SVGEGT. This CDR3 has 14 amino acids. J was trimmed by 12 bases and V by 2 bases; bases with no gene match: 13.

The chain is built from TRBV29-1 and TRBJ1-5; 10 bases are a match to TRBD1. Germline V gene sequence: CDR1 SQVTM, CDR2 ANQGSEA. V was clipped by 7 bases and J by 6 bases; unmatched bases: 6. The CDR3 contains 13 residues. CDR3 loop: CSAADRGLQPQHF. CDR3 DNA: TGCAGCGCCGCTGACAGGGGGCTTCAGCCCCAGCATTTT.

The CDR3 DNA sequence: TGTGCCAGCAGCCGCATTAATGAGCAGTTCTTC. Amino acids: CASSRINEQFF. The V gene is TRBV28, the J gene TRBJ2-1; no clear D. Germline CDR1 reads MDHEN; CDR2 reads SYDVKM. This CDR3 has 11 amino acids. Between the trimmed V and J ends, which lost 6 bases and 7 bases, there was a span of 7 bases.

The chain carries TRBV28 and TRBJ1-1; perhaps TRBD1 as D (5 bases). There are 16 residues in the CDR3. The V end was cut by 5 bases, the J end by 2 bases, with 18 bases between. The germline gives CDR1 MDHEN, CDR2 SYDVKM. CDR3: CASSQHAVTVNTEAFF. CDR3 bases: TGTGCCAGCAGTCAACATGCAGTGACAGTAAACACTGAAGCTTTCTTT.

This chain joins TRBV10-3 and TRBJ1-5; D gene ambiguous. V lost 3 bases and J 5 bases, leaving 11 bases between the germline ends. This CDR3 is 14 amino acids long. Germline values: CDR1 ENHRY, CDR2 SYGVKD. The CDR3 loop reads CAISDLGLYQPQHF. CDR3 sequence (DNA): TGTGCCATCAGTGATCTAGGCCTTTATCAGCCCCAGCATTTT.

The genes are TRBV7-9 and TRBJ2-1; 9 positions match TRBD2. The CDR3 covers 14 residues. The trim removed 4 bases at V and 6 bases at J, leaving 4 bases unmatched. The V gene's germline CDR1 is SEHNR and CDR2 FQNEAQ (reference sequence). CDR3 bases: TGTGCCAGCAGCTCCGAGACTAGCGGCAATGAGCAGTTCTTC. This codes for CASSSETSGNEQFF.

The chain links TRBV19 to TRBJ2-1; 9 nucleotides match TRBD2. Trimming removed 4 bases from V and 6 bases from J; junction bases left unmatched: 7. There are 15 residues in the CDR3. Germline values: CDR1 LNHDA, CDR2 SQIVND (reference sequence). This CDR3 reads CASSNGGGRANEQFF. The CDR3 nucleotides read TGTGCCAGTAGTAACGGGGGCGGGAGGGCCAATGAGCAGTTCTTC.

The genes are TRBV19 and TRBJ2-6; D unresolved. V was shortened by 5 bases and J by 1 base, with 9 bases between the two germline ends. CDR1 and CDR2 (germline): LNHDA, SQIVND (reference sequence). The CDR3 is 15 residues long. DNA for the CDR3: TGTGCCAGTAGTTCCGGTGGGTCTGGGGCCAACGTCCTGACTTTC. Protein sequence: CASSSGGSGANVLTF.

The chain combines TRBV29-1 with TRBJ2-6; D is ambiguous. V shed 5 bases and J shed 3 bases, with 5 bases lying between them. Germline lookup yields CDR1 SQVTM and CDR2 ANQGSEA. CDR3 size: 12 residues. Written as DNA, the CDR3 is TGCAGCGTTTCTGGTGGGGCCAACGTCCTGACTTTC. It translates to CSVSGGANVLTF.

The CDR3 nucleotides are TGTGCCAGCAGCTTCGGGGGTGGCTATGGCTACACCTTC. Encoded protein: CASSFGGGYGYTF. J is TRBJ1-2 and V is TRBV11-2; D perhaps matches TRBD1 (5 bases). This CDR3 region has 13 residues. V shed 3 bases and J shed 4 bases, with 9 bases lying between them. Germline values: CDR1 SGHAT, CDR2 FQNNGV.

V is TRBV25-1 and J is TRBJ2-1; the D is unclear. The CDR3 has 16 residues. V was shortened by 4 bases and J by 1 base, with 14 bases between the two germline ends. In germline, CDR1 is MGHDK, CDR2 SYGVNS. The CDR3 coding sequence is TGTGCCAGCAGTGCAATTAGAGCCGGGTCCTACAATGAGCAGTTCTTC. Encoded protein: CASSAIRAGSYNEQFF.

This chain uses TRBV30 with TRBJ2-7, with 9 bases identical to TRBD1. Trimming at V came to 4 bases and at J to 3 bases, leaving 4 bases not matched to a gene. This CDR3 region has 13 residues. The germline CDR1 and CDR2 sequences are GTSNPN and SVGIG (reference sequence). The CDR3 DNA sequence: TGTGCCTGGAATGGACAGGGGATCTACGAGCAGTACTTC. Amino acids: CAWNGQGIYEQYF.

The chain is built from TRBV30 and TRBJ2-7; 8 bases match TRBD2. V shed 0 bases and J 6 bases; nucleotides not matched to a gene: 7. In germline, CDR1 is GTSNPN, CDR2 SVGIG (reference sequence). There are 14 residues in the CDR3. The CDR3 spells CAWSVGTSLSEQYF. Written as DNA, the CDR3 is TGTGCCTGGAGTGTAGGGACTAGTCTATCCGAGCAGTACTTC.

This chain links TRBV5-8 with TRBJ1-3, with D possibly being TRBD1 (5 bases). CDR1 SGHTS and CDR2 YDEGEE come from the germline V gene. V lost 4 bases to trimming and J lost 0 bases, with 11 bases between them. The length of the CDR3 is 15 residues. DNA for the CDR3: TGTGCCAGCAGCCAGACAGCTTTCTCTGGAAACACCATATATTTT. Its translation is CASSQTAFSGNTIYF.

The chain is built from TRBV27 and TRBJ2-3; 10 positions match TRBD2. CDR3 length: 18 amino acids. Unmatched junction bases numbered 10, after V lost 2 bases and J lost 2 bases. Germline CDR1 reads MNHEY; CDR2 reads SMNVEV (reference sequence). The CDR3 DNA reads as TGTGCCAGCAGTTTAATTTCAGGACTAGCGGACTACACAGATACGCAGTATTTT. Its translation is CASSLISGLADYTDTQYF.

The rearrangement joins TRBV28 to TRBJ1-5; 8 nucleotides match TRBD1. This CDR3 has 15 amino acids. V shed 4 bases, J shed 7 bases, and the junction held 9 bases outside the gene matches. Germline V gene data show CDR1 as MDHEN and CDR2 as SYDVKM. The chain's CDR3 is CASSYQGAKRQPQHF. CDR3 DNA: TGTGCCAGCAGTTATCAGGGGGCGAAGCGACAGCCCCAGCATTTT.

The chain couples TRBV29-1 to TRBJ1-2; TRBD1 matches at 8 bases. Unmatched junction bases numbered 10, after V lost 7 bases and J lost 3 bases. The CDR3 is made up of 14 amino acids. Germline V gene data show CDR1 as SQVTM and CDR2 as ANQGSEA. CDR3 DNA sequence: TGCAGCGCTACGGACAGGGAAGACTACTATGGCTACACCTTC. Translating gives CSATDREDYYGYTF.

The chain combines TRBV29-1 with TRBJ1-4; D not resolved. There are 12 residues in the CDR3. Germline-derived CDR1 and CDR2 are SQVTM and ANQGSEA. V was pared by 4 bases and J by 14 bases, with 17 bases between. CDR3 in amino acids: CSVVQPSEGLFF. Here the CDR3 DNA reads TGCAGCGTTGTTCAGCCATCAGAAGGCCTGTTTTTT. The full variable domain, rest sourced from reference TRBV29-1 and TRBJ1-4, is SAVISQKPSRDICQRGTSLTIQCQVDSQVTMMFWYRQQPGQSLTLIATANQGSEATYESGFVIDKFPISRPNLTFSTLTVSNMSPEDSSIYLCSVVQPSEGLFFGSGTQLSVL.

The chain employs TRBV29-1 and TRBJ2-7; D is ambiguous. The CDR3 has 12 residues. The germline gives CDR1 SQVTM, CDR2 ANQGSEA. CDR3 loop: CSAWTVRYEQYF. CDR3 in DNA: TGCAGTGCCTGGACCGTGCGATACGAGCAGTACTTC.

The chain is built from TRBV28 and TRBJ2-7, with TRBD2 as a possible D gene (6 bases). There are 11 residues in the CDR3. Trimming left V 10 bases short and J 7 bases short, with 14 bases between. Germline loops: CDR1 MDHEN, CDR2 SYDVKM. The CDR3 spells CATVSSGEQYF. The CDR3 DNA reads TGTGCCACCGTCAGCAGCGGGGAGCAGTACTTC.

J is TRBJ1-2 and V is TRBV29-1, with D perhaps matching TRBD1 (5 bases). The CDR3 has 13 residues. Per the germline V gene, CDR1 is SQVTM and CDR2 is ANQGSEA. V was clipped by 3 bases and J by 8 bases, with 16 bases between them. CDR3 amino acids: CSVESGGDPGYTF. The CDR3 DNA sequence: TGCAGCGTTGAGAGTGGGGGGGATCCCGGCTACACCTTC.

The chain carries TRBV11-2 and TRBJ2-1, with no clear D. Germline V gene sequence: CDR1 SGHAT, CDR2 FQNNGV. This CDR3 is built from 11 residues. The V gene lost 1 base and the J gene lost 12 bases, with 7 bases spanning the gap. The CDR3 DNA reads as TGTGCCAGCAGCTTAGGGGCGGCGCAGTTCTTC. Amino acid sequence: CASSLGAAQFF. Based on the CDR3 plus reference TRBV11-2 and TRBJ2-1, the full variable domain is EAGVAQSPRYKIIEKRQSVAFWCNPISGHATLYWYQQILGQGPKLLIQFQNNGVVDDSQLPKDRFSAERLKGVDSTLKIQPAKLEDSAVYLCASSLGAAQFFGPGTRLTVL.

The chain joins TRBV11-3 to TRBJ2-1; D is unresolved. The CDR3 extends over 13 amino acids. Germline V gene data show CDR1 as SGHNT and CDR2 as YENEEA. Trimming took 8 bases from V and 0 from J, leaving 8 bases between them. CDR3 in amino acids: CASGWSSYNEQFF. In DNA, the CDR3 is TGTGCCAGCGGATGGAGCTCCTACAATGAGCAGTTCTTC.

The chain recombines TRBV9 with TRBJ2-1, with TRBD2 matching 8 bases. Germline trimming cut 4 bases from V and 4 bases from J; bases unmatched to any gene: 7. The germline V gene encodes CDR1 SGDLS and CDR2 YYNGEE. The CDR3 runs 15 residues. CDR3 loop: CASSQFSGSYNEQFF. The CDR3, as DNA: TGTGCCAGCAGCCAATTCAGCGGGAGTTACAATGAGCAGTTCTTC.